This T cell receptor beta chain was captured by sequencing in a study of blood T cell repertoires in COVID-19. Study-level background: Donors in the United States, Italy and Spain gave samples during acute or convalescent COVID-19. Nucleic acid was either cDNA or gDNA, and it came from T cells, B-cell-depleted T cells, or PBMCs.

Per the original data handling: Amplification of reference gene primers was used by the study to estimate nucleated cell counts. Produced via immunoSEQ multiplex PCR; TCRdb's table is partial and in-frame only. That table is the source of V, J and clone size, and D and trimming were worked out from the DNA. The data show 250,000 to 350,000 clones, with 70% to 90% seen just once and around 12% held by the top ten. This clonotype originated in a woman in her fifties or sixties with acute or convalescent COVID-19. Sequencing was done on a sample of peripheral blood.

The CDR3: CASSAGGTSGGELFF. CDR3 sequence (DNA): TGTGCCAGCAGCGCCGGCGGGACTAGCGGGGGGGAGCTGTTTTTT. V is TRBV9 and J is TRBJ2-2, with TRBD2 identical over 12 bases. The CDR3 contains 15 residues. The V and J ends lost 3 bases and 8 bases, in that order; junction bases with no gene match: 5. Germline V gene lookup returns CDR1 SGDLS and CDR2 YYNGEE.